The 4 T cell receptor beta chains in this list originate from one sample, sequenced in a study of beta chain features in type 1 diabetes. Sequenced material consisted of expressed TCRB transcripts (all of the isolated RNA was reverse transcribed). Using immunoSEQ multiplex PCR, the repertoire was profiled, and TCRdb retains in-frame clones only, with some absent. This repertoire shows 120,000 to 150,000 clones, approximately 10% found once; its top ten account for about 0.6%. The source material was central memory CD4+ T cells from blood. These receptors all stem from a woman aged 40 to 55 in good health.

This clone has only a few counts. The chain is built from TRBV6-1 and TRBJ2-7, with D possibly TRBD1 on 6 matching bases. In germline, CDR1 is MNHNS, CDR2 SASEGT. V dropped 11 bases and J dropped 2 bases, with 16 bases sitting between them. CDR3 length: 13 amino acids. Here the CDR3 DNA reads TGTGCCGGCTACGGGACATACACCTACGAGCAGTACTTC. It is translated as CAGYGTYTYEQYF.

This clone was seen a handful of times. This chain links TRBV5-1 with TRBJ1-5; D might be TRBD1 (5 bases). V was trimmed by 0 bases and J by 7 bases, leaving 11 bases between them. The CDR3 covers 14 residues. Germline V gene sequence: CDR1 SGHRS, CDR2 YFSETQ. Here the CDR3 reads CASSLVGGDQPQHF. The CDR3 DNA is TGCGCCAGCAGCTTGGTCGGGGGGGACCAGCCCCAGCATTTT.

This clone has a handful of counts. The CDR3 here is CASSEQTSGTQYF. CDR3 bases: TGTGCCAGCAGTGAACAGACATCTGGGACCCAGTACTTC. The V gene is TRBV6-5, the J gene TRBJ2-5, with no clear D. Germline V gene data show CDR1 as MNHEY and CDR2 as SVGAGI. CDR3 size: 13 residues. The ends were cut back, 5 bases at V and 7 bases at J, with 14 bases in the middle.

This clone was detected a few times. This chain uses TRBV25-1 with TRBJ1-3, with 7 bases matching TRBD1. The V and J ends lost 7 bases and 3 bases, in that order; junction bases with no gene match: 6. CDR3 length: 14 amino acids. Germline V gene data show CDR1 as MGHDK and CDR2 as SYGVNS. CDR3 in DNA: TGTGCCAGCATGGAGGGGGCGCATGGAAACACCATATATTTT. This encodes CASMEGAHGNTIYF.